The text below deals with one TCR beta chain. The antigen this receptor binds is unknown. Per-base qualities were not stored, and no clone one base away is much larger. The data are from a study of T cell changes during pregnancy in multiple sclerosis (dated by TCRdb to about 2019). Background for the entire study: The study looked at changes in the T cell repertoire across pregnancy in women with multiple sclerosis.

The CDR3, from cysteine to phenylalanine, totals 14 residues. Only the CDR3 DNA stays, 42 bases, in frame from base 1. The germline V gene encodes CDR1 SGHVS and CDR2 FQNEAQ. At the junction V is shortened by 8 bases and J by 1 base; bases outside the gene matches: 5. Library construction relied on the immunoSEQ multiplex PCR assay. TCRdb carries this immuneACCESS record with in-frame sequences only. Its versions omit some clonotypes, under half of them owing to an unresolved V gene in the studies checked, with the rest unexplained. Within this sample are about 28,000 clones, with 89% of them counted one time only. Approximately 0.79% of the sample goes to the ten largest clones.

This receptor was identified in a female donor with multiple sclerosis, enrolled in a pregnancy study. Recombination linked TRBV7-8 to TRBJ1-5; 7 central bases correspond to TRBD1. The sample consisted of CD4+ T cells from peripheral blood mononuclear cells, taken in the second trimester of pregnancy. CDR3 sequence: CASRKGASNQPQHF. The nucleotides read TGTGCCAGCCGCAAGGGGGCCAGCAATCAGCCCCAGCATTTT. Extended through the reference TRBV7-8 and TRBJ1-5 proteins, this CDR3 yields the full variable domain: GAGVSQSPRYKVAKRGQDVALRCDPISGHVSLFWYQQALGQGPEFLTYFQNEAQLDKSGLPSDRFFAERPEGSVSTLKIQRTQQEDSAVYLCASRKGASNQPQHFGDGTRLSIL.